The clone carrying this T cell receptor beta chain was found a few times. The sample belongs to a study of T cells in Graves' hyperthyroidism and ophthalmopathy. RNA transcripts provided the source from which TCR beta CDR3 regions were amplified. First-round RT-PCR targeting the TCR CDR3 was performed with the HTBI primer set. TCRdb itself ran the multiplex PCR reads through MiXCR, one entry per CDR3 protein. The repertoire consists of some 550,000 distinct CDR3 sequences, with approximately 16% occurring once and the leading ten covering less than 3.5%. Exclusion criteria comprised uncontrolled infection, other autoimmune disease, pregnancy or lactation. The CDR3 spans 16 residues. CDR1 and CDR2 (germline): LNHDA, SQIVND (reference sequence). Trimming cost V 5 bases and J 4 bases; bases outside gene matches: 10.

Sequencing was performed on blood. This rearrangement joins TRBV19 to TRBJ2-3; 9 bases map to TRBD2. The receptor comes from a woman aged 40 to 50 with Graves' ophthalmopathy. CDR3 amino acids: CASSSGPGLASDTQYF. In DNA form, the CDR3 reads TGTGCCAGTAGTTCGGGACCGGGACTAGCCTCAGATACGCAGTATTTT.